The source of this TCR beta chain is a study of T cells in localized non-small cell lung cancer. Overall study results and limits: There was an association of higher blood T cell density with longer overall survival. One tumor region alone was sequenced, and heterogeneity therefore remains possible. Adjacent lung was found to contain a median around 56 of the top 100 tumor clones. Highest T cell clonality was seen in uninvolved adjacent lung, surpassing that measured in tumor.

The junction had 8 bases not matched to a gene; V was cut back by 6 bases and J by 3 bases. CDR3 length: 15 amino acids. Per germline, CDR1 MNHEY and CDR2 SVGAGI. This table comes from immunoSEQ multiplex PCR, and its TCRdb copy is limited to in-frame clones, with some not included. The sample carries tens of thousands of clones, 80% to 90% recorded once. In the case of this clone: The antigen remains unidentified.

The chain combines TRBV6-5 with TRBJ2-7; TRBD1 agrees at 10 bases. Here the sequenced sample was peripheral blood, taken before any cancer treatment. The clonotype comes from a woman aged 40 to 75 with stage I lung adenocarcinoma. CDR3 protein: CASSPGQGGIYEQYF. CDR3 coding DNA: TGTGCCAGCAGCCCTGGACAGGGGGGCATCTACGAGCAGTACTTC.